The 14 T cell receptor beta chains below all came from one sample that was sequenced in a study of T cell repertoires in cytomegalovirus infection. One entry per CDR3 protein results from TCRdb running MiXCR on the reads. This table holds some 200,000 distinct CDR3 sequences, roughly two fifths found once. Their cognate antigens are unknown. Sequencing was performed on CD8+ T cells from cultured PBMCs, taken from culture after CMV antigen stimulation. These receptor sequences come from a human donor in good health (CMV status not recorded). Some clones in this sample may be carry-over from other donors' samples.

This chain connects TRBV4-2 to TRBJ2-1, with D unresolved. This CDR3 is built from 13 residues. The V end was cut by 1 base, the J end by 5 bases, with 6 bases between. CDR1 and CDR2 (germline): LGHNA, YNFKEQ. The CDR3 DNA is TGTGCCAGCAGCCAAGTTGCGGACAATGAGCAGTTCTTC. This codes for CASSQVADNEQFF.

This chain uses TRBV6-5 with TRBJ2-3, with D tentatively TRBD2 (7 bases). This CDR3 spans 18 amino acids. Per the germline V gene, CDR1 is MNHEY and CDR2 is SVGAGI. Trimming removed 2 bases from V and 3 bases from J, with 21 bases in between. The CDR3 reads CASSYNGRASGATDTQYF. CDR3 coding DNA: TGTGCCAGCAGTTACAATGGGAGGGCCTCGGGGGCAACAGATACGCAGTATTTT.

This clonotype was detected a few times. V and J are TRBV4-1 and TRBJ2-7; 8 bases map to TRBD2. From germline, CDR1 is MGHRA and CDR2 YSYEKL. The CDR3 is 15 amino acids. V was clipped by 1 base and J by 3 bases; unmatched bases: 5. The CDR3 DNA reads as TGCGCCAGCAGCCAAGGAGCGGGAGACGTCTACGAGCAGTACTTC. Its translation: CASSQGAGDVYEQYF.

The chain uses TRBV2 and TRBJ2-1, with D tentatively TRBD1 (5 bases). The CDR3 runs to 13 residues. CDR1 SNHLY and CDR2 FYNNEI come from the germline V gene. The chain's CDR3 is CAGLIPYTNEQFF. DNA for the CDR3: TGTGCGGGGCTAATCCCCTACACGAATGAGCAGTTCTTC.

This clonotype was detected only once. The V call is TRBV23-1, the J call TRBJ1-2, with TRBD1 as a possible D gene (5 bases). TRBV23-1 is flagged as an ORF with uncertain function. V was pared by 0 bases and J by 6 bases, with 17 bases between. This CDR3 region has 16 residues. The CDR3 spells CASSQSGGGLRDGYTF. Here the CDR3 DNA reads TGCGCCAGCAGTCAATCCGGGGGAGGCCTAAGGGATGGCTACACCTTC.

This clonotype was seen ten or more times. V gene TRBV7-6 combines with J gene TRBJ2-3, with TRBD1 matching 8 bases. V was clipped by 0 bases and J by 5 bases; unmatched bases: 4. This CDR3 region has 15 residues. Germline V lookup: CDR1 SGHVS, CDR2 FNYEAQ. The CDR3 region is CASSLASRGRDTQYF. CDR3 nucleotides: TGTGCCAGCAGCTTAGCTAGCAGGGGGCGAGATACGCAGTATTTT.

The genes are TRBV2 and TRBJ2-2; the match to TRBD1 covers 7 bases. V trimming: 9 bases; J trimming: 8 bases; junction bases outside the gene matches: 9. Germline V gene lookup returns CDR1 SNHLY and CDR2 FYNNEI. The CDR3 length is 13 residues. Here the CDR3 reads CARTRQGGGELFF. CDR3 coding DNA: TGTGCCAGAACTCGACAGGGTGGGGGGGAGCTGTTTTTT.

Written as DNA, the CDR3 is TGTGCCAGCACTTTCCAACCCTTGGGGGAAAGAGGTGGCTACACCTTC. Translation gives CASTFQPLGERGGYTF. V is TRBV12-3 or TRBV12-4 and J is TRBJ1-2; a possible D gene is TRBD1 (5 bases). The CDR3 consists of 16 residues. V lost 7 bases to trimming and J lost 7 bases, with 25 bases between them.

The chain joins TRBV7-8 to TRBJ1-1, with 10 bases aligning to TRBD1. The V gene's germline CDR1 is SGHVS and CDR2 FQNEAQ. The junction had 1 base not matched to a gene; V was cut back by 0 bases and J by 0 bases. This CDR3 is 16 amino acids long. The CDR3 protein is CASSLATGGMNTEAFF. The CDR3, as DNA: TGTGCCAGCAGCTTAGCGACAGGGGGCATGAACACTGAAGCTTTCTTT.

This clonotype was counted only a few times. V and J are TRBV7-9 and TRBJ2-1; D is possibly TRBD2 (7 bases). This CDR3 is 16 amino acids long. In germline, CDR1 is SEHNR, CDR2 FQNEAQ (reference sequence). V was cut by 6 bases and J by 0 bases, with 15 bases left in between. CDR3: CASRPGGGSSYNEQFF. CDR3 DNA: TGTGCCAGCAGGCCTGGGGGCGGGAGCTCCTACAATGAGCAGTTCTTC.

This clonotype was seen more than once but under ten times. V usage is TRBV12-3 or TRBV12-4 and J usage is TRBJ2-7; D is perhaps TRBD1 or TRBD2 (6 bases each). The germline V and J ends were trimmed by 3 bases and 6 bases, with 18 bases remaining between them. The CDR3 runs to 15 residues. The CDR3 DNA is TGTGCCAGCAGTTTCTGTTGGGGGGCTGAATGCGAGCAGTACTTC. Its protein product is CASSFCWGAECEQYF.

The rearrangement links TRBV6-6 to TRBJ2-1; D is ambiguous. The V gene lost 5 bases and the J gene lost 1 base, with 12 bases spanning the gap. Germline CDR1 reads MNHNY; CDR2 reads SVGAGI (reference sequence). The CDR3 has 15 amino acids. CDR3 sequence: CASSGTPSSYNEQFF. The CDR3, as DNA: TGTGCCAGCAGTGGTACGCCCTCATCCTACAATGAGCAGTTCTTC.

Only one count was recorded for this clonotype. The V gene is TRBV11-2, the J gene TRBJ1-5, with D possibly TRBD1 on 5 matching bases. Trimming took off 5 bases at V and 7 bases at J, with 18 bases between the two ends. The CDR3 consists of 15 residues. CDR1 SGHAT and CDR2 FQNNGV come from the germline V gene. The CDR3 DNA is TGTGCCAGCAGCCCAGACTGGGGGAAGGAACAGCCCCAGCATTTT. Translation gives CASSPDWGKEQPQHF. The entire variable domain, with the rest obtained from reference TRBV11-2 and TRBJ1-5, is as follows: EAGVAQSPRYKIIEKRQSVAFWCNPISGHATLYWYQQILGQGPKLLIQFQNNGVVDDSQLPKDRFSAERLKGVDSTLKIQPAKLEDSAVYLCASSPDWGKEQPQHFGDGTRLSIL.

A few counts support this clonotype. The chain is built from TRBV7-9 and TRBJ1-5; D is undetermined. Per the germline V gene, CDR1 is SEHNR and CDR2 is FQNEAQ (reference sequence). The ends were cut back, 6 bases at V and 5 bases at J, with 8 bases in the middle. The CDR3 sequence is 12 residues long. The CDR3 sequence is CASSWFDQPQHF. The CDR3 DNA sequence: TGTGCCAGCAGTTGGTTTGATCAGCCCCAGCATTTT.